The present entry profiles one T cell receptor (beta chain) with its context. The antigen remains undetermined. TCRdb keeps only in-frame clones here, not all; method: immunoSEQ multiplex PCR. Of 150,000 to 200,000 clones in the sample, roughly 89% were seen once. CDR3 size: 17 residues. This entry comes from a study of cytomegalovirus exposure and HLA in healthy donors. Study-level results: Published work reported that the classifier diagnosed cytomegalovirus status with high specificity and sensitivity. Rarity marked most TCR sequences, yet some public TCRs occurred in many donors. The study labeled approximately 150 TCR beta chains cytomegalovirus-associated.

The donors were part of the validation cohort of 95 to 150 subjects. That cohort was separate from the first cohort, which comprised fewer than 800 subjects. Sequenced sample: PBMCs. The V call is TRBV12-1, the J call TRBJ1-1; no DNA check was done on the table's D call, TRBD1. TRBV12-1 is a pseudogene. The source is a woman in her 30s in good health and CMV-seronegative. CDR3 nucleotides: TGTGCCAGCAGCTTAATCCCCAGGGTCACCATGAACACTGAAGCTTTCTTT. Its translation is CASSLIPRVTMNTEAFF.